What follows are 25 T cell receptor beta chains derived from one specimen sequenced in a study of T cell changes during pregnancy in multiple sclerosis. Libraries were prepared by immunoSEQ multiplex PCR; TCRdb keeps only in-frame clonotypes and omits some of them. The table lists about 77,000 clones, about 91% of them singletons. The specimen was peripheral blood, collected before pregnancy. These receptors originate from a female donor with multiple sclerosis, enrolled in a pregnancy study.

The rearrangement uses TRBV19 and TRBJ1-1; unclear D gene. V was pared by 1 base and J by 3 bases, with 21 bases between. The CDR3 is made up of 18 amino acids. Germline V gene lookup returns CDR1 LNHDA and CDR2 SQIVND (reference sequence). The CDR3 spells CASSIGNPRRPKDTEAFF. CDR3 nucleotides: TGTGCCAGTAGTATAGGAAACCCCCGCAGGCCCAAGGACACTGAAGCTTTCTTT.

This clone was seen once. J is TRBJ1-5 and V is TRBV27; tentative D call: TRBD1 (6 bases). CDR1 is MNHEY, CDR2 SMNVEV, per germline (reference sequence). This CDR3 comprises 17 residues. The ends were cut back, 5 bases at V and 3 bases at J, with 20 bases in the middle. The CDR3 is CASSPLPGQNLNQPQHF. The DNA of the CDR3 is TGTGCCAGCAGTCCGCTACCGGGACAAAATCTCAATCAGCCCCAGCATTTT.

The CDR3 region has the DNA TGCGCCAGCAGCCTCGGGGGGGCCCTCAATGAGCAGTTCTTC. Translated: CASSLGGALNEQFF. V gene TRBV5-1 combines with J gene TRBJ2-1; 8 positions match TRBD2. This CDR3 has 14 amino acids. V was clipped by 4 bases and J by 6 bases; unmatched bases: 6. The V gene's germline CDR1 is SGHRS and CDR2 YFSETQ. The full variable domain, with the rest looked up from reference TRBV5-1 and TRBJ2-1, is KAGVTQTPRYLIKTRGQQVTLSCSPISGHRSVSWYQQTPGQGLQFLFEYFSETQRNKGNFPGRFSGRQFSNSRSEMNVSTLELGDSALYLCASSLGGALNEQFFGPGTRLTVL.

The gene calls are TRBV7-3 and TRBJ2-3, with 9 bases fitting TRBD2. Germline trimming cut 5 bases from V and 8 bases from J; bases unmatched to any gene: 5. The germline gives CDR1 SGHTA, CDR2 FQGTGA. The CDR3 is 13 residues long. The CDR3 reads CASSPSTSGTQYF. The CDR3 nucleotides are TGTGCCAGCAGCCCCTCGACTAGCGGTACGCAGTATTTT.

The CDR3 spells CASSSGEETQYF. The CDR3 region has the DNA TGTGCCAGCAGCTCAGGGGAGGAGACCCAGTACTTC. This sequence joins TRBV28 and TRBJ2-5, with D possibly matching TRBD1 (6 bases). CDR1 is MDHEN and CDR2 is SYDVKM in the germline V gene. The CDR3 extends over 12 amino acids. V was trimmed by 6 bases and J by 5 bases, leaving 10 bases between them.

The chain carries TRBV5-1 and TRBJ2-1, with 8 bases matching TRBD2. Germline assignment: CDR1 SGHRS and CDR2 YFSETQ. J gave up 8 bases and V 1 base, and 8 bases lay outside the gene matches. The CDR3 has 15 amino acids. For the CDR3, the DNA is TGCGCCAGCAGCTTGATGGCTAGCGGGTCGGATGAGCAGTTCTTC. Protein product: CASSLMASGSDEQFF.

This chain links TRBV7-2 with TRBJ2-7; 7 bases match TRBD2. CDR3 size: 13 residues. Germline CDR1 and CDR2: SGHTA and FQGNSA. V was clipped by 1 base and J by 5 bases; unmatched bases: 2. The CDR3 nucleotides are TGTGCCAGCAGCTTAGGGGCGGGGGACGAGCAGTACTTC. The encoded protein is CASSLGAGDEQYF.

V and J are TRBV11-2 and TRBJ1-1; D not resolved. This CDR3 is 11 amino acids long. The germline gives CDR1 SGHAT, CDR2 FQNNGV. Between the trimmed V and J ends, which lost 10 bases and 9 bases, there was a span of 15 bases. The CDR3 DNA sequence: TGTGCCATCGACATTGGTGTAAAAGCTTTCTTT. Its protein is CAIDIGVKAFF.

V is TRBV7-2 and J is TRBJ2-1; 10 bases match TRBD2. J gave up 8 bases and V 2 bases, and 6 bases lay outside the gene matches. The CDR3 spans 15 residues. Germline V gene sequence: CDR1 SGHTA, CDR2 FQGNSA. The CDR3 reads CASSLRAGGDHEQFF. The CDR3 DNA reads TGTGCCAGCAGCTTAAGAGCGGGGGGGGACCATGAGCAGTTCTTC.

This chain links TRBV4-3 with TRBJ2-5; 7 bases align to TRBD2. The CDR3 extends over 19 amino acids. Looked up from germline, CDR1 is LGHNA and CDR2 is YSLEER. Losses at the gene ends were 0 bases for V and 0 bases for J; bases not matched to a gene: 13. In DNA, the CDR3 is TGCGCCAGCAGCCAAGATCCACAGCTGAGCGGGGCGTACCAAGAGACCCAGTACTTC. It yields the protein CASSQDPQLSGAYQETQYF.

This sequence joins TRBV4-1 and TRBJ2-3; TRBD2 matches 7 bases. Trimming removed 0 bases from V and 0 bases from J; junction bases left unmatched: 9. The CDR3 sequence is 18 residues long. The germline V gene has CDR1 MGHRA and CDR2 YSYEKL. The CDR3 DNA reads TGCGCCAGCAGCCAAGAGTTTTGGGTAGCGGGTAGCACAGATACGCAGTATTTT. The encoded protein is CASSQEFWVAGSTDTQYF.

The chain links TRBV29-1 to TRBJ2-7, with 10 nucleotides matching TRBD1. Trimming cost V 6 bases and J 7 bases; bases outside gene matches: 6. Germline V gene data show CDR1 as SQVTM and CDR2 as ANQGSEA. The CDR3 is 12 residues long. CDR3 region: CSVGTGVREQYF. The CDR3, as DNA: TGCAGCGTGGGGACAGGGGTGCGAGAGCAGTACTTC.

The V gene is TRBV7-9, the J gene TRBJ2-1; the match to TRBD1 covers 7 bases. Germline loops: CDR1 SEHNR, CDR2 FQNEAQ (reference sequence). V shed 6 bases, J shed 1 base, and the junction held 6 bases outside the gene matches. This CDR3 spans 15 amino acids. This CDR3 is CASRRSTGSYNEQFF. Written as DNA, the CDR3 is TGTGCCAGCAGACGATCGACAGGGTCCTACAATGAGCAGTTCTTC.

The gene calls are TRBV5-1 and TRBJ1-4, with D tentatively TRBD1 (6 bases). The CDR3 covers 14 residues. With 3 bases removed from V and 11 bases from J, the gap between germline ends came to 17 bases. From germline, CDR1 is SGHRS and CDR2 YFSETQ. CDR3 sequence: CASSSGGGVGKLFF. CDR3 DNA sequence: TGCGCCAGCAGCTCGGGGGGGGGCGTCGGGAAACTGTTTTTT.

This clone was observed a few times. This chain links TRBV7-2 with TRBJ2-5; TRBD1 might be the D (5 bases). There are 14 residues in the CDR3. From germline, CDR1 is SGHTA and CDR2 FQGNSA. The ends were cut back, 2 bases at V and 3 bases at J, with 10 bases in the middle. The CDR3 DNA reads TGTGCCAGCAGCTTACTCACCAGGGAAGAGACCCAGTACTTC. It translates to CASSLLTREETQYF.

J is TRBJ2-2 and V is TRBV5-1; D might be TRBD1 (6 bases). The CDR3 loop spans 14 amino acids. V dropped 4 bases and J dropped 3 bases, with 10 bases sitting between them. Germline values: CDR1 SGHRS, CDR2 YFSETQ. CDR3 nucleotide sequence: TGCGCCAGCAGCCCGAGGACAGACACCGGGGAGCTGTTTTTT. Translated, it gives CASSPRTDTGELFF.

This chain links TRBV7-2 with TRBJ1-2, with D perhaps TRBD1 (6 bases). V was pared by 8 bases and J by 4 bases, with 14 bases between. Germline V lookup: CDR1 SGHTA, CDR2 FQGNSA. The CDR3 extends over 13 amino acids. The CDR3 sequence is CASRTGIAYGYTF. As DNA, the CDR3 is TGTGCCAGCCGTACAGGGATCGCCTATGGCTACACCTTC.

This sequence joins TRBV28 and TRBJ2-5; D perhaps matches TRBD2 (5 bases). Trimming shortened V by 1 base and J by 5 bases, and 11 bases separated the two germline ends. The V gene's germline CDR1 is MDHEN and CDR2 SYDVKM. The CDR3 runs to 14 residues. In DNA form, the CDR3 reads TGTGCCAGCAGTTTATACTCCCGGAGGGAGACCCAGTACTTC. As protein: CASSLYSRRETQYF.

V gene TRBV4-3 combines with J gene TRBJ2-1, with 9 bases that match TRBD2. Germline V gives CDR1 LGHNA, CDR2 YSLEER. The V segment lost 0 bases and the J segment 7 bases; nucleotides outside the gene matches: 10. This CDR3 is 17 amino acids long. The CDR3 protein is CASSQEGVGTSRNEQFF. In DNA form, the CDR3 reads TGCGCCAGCAGCCAAGAGGGGGTGGGGACTAGCAGGAATGAGCAGTTCTTC.

The chain uses TRBV5-6 and TRBJ2-7; 7 bases fit TRBD2. This CDR3 has 15 residues. Germline V gene sequence: CDR1 SGHDT, CDR2 YYEEEE. The V and J ends lost 4 bases and 3 bases, in that order; junction bases with no gene match: 10. The CDR3 nucleotides are TGTGCCAGCAGCCCGGGACTGGGGGAGGGCTACGAGCAGTACTTC. This codes for CASSPGLGEGYEQYF.

This rearrangement joins TRBV5-6 to TRBJ2-5; D is uncertain. The V gene's germline CDR1 is SGHDT and CDR2 YYEEEE. Trimming left V 4 bases short and J 0 bases short, with 4 bases between. The CDR3 loop spans 12 amino acids. Written as DNA, the CDR3 is TGTGCCAGCAGCCTGTACCAAGAGACCCAGTACTTC. This codes for CASSLYQETQYF.

The chain couples TRBV21-1 to TRBJ2-2; TRBD1 was called by the table and not checked on the DNA. TRBV21-1 is noted as a pseudogene. The CDR3 is 15 residues long. The CDR3 loop reads CASSKVRGLTGELFF. For the CDR3, the DNA is TGTGCCAGCAGCAAAGTCAGGGGGCTGACCGGGGAGCTGTTTTTT.

V and J are TRBV28 and TRBJ1-2; D is uncertain. Trimming shortened V by 6 bases and J by 4 bases, and 9 bases separated the two germline ends. The CDR3 has 12 residues. Germline CDR1 MDHEN, CDR2 SYDVKM. The CDR3 bases are TGTGCCAGCAGGAGGGATATCTATGGCTACACCTTC. It encodes CASRRDIYGYTF.

The chain joins TRBV9 to TRBJ2-1; a possible D gene is TRBD2 (6 bases). The V and J ends lost 1 base and 1 base respectively, with 9 bases between them. Germline V gene data show CDR1 as SGDLS and CDR2 as YYNGEE. This CDR3 contains 15 residues. The CDR3 DNA reads as TGTGCCAGCAGCGTATTCGCGGGGTCCTACAATGAGCAGTTCTTC. Amino acids: CASSVFAGSYNEQFF.

This chain links TRBV19 with TRBJ2-1, with a weak D call TRBD1 (5 bases). Trimming pared 3 bases from V and 4 bases from J, leaving 16 bases between. Germline CDR1 reads LNHDA; CDR2 reads SQIVND (reference sequence). The CDR3 loop spans 16 amino acids. This CDR3 reads CASSISRASPYNEQFF. The CDR3 nucleotides are TGTGCCAGTAGTATTTCCAGGGCCTCCCCTTACAATGAGCAGTTCTTC.